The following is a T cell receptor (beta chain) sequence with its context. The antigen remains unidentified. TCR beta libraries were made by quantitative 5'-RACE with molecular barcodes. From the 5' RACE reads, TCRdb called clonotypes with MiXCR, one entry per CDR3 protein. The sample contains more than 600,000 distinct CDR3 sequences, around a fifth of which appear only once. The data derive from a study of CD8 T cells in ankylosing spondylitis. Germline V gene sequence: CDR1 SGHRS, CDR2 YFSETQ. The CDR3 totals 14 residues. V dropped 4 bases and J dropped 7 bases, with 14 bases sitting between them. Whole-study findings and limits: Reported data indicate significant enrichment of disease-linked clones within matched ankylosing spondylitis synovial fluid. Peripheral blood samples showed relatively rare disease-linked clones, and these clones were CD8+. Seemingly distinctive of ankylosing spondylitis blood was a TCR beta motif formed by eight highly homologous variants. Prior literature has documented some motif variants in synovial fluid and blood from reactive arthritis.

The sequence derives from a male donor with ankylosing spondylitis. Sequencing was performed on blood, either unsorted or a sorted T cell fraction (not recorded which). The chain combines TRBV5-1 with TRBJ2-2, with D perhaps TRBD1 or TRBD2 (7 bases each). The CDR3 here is CASSREGADGELFF. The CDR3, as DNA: TGCGCCAGCAGCAGGGAGGGGGCCGACGGGGAGCTGTTTTTT.